This TCR beta chain was found in a study of tumor and adjacent non-tumor tissue in lung cancer. Looking at the study overall: Some 4.2 million productive TCRbeta reads were obtained per sample on average.

The template was RNA from unsorted bulk tissue. More than 3 cm separated this lung sample from the edge of the tumor. A modified ARM-PCR protocol with three rounds of nested PCR amplified TCRbeta. From the multiplex PCR reads, TCRdb called clonotypes with MiXCR, one entry per CDR3 protein. The sample contains under 80,000 distinct CDR3 sequences, 76% of which appear only once. The CDR3 contains 14 residues when both ends are counted. Germline V CDR1 and CDR2: MNHNS, SASEGT. General study results and limits: Normal lung showed higher cumulative top 100 clone frequency than tumor. Tumor TCR diversity, when higher, was linked to shorter survival. Tumor tissue had significantly higher TCR diversity than normal lung.

With respect to this clonotype: No antigen is known for it. In this CDR3 the conserved last residue, phenylalanine or tryptophan, is missing, so a read error is likely. It is unclear where the CDR3 begins or ends on the DNA, so no DNA is shown, and the CDR3 is as TCRdb lists it.

Sample: distant non-tumor lung tissue. This chain joins TRBV6-1 and TRBJ1-1; TRBD1 was called by the table and not checked on the DNA. This clonotype was obtained from a man in his 60s with non-small cell lung cancer. The CDR3 spells CASSFSGGHVEALL.